This is a list of T cell receptor beta chains from one sample in a study of blood T cell repertoires in COVID-19. Using immunoSEQ multiplex PCR, the repertoire was profiled, and TCRdb retains in-frame clones only, with some absent. This sample has over 250,000 clones, with around nine tenths found just once. The sample taken for sequencing was PBMCs or T cells enriched from blood (not recorded which). Receptor source: a woman aged 18 to 35 who had recovered from COVID-19. Both conserved end residues are part of each CDR3. D genes are given only for firm matches. Rows give clone size only sometimes, using once, few, many, or a class for an expanded clone.

clone size	V gene	J gene	D gene	CDR3 protein	CDR3 DNA
once	TRBV10-1	TRBJ2-3	TRBD2	CASSDVTSGLSDTQYF	TGCGCCAGCAGCGACGTGACTAGCGGCCTCTCGGATACGCAGTATTTT
.	TRBV6-5	TRBJ1-6	.	CAASGGPDSPLHF	TGTGCCGCGTCGGGGGGGCCGGATTCACCCCTCCACTTT
.	TRBV11-2	TRBJ2-7	.	CASSLGSGYEQYF	TGTGCCAGCAGCTTAGGGTCAGGGTACGAGCAGTACTTC
.	TRBV14	TRBJ1-1	TRBD1	CASSQVGTAVNTEAFF	TGTGCCAGCAGCCAAGTTGGGACAGCGGTGAACACTGAAGCTTTCTTT
.	TRBV29-1	TRBJ1-2	TRBD1	CSVSRQGKWDGYTF	TGCAGCGTTTCACGACAGGGGAAATGGGATGGCTACACCTTC
.	TRBV6-5	TRBJ1-4	.	CASSSGPKREKLFF	TGTGCCAGCAGTTCCGGGCCTAAGCGGGAAAAACTGTTTTTT
.	TRBV30	TRBJ1-4	.	CAWRAGAGVWREKLFF	TGTGCCTGGAGAGCCGGTGCGGGGGTATGGCGGGAAAAACTGTTTTTT
.	TRBV7-6	TRBJ2-7	TRBD1	CASSLDGTAAYEQYF	TGTGCCAGCAGCTTAGATGGGACAGCCGCCTACGAGCAGTACTTC
.	TRBV6-2/TRBV6-3	TRBJ2-3	TRBD2	CASSRRAGGYTDTQYF	TGTGCCAGCAGCCGCCGGGCGGGGGGCTACACAGATACGCAGTATTTT
.	TRBV4-2	TRBJ2-6	.	CASSQDRAVGGANVLTF	TGTGCCAGCAGCCAAGACAGGGCGGTTGGCGGGGCCAACGTCCTGACTTTC
.	TRBV5-4	TRBJ2-1	.	CASSLDRLSVSYNEQFF	TGTGCCAGCAGCTTGGATCGACTGTCCGTCTCCTACAATGAGCAGTTCTTC
.	TRBV7-2	TRBJ1-5	.	CASSQFPLNQPQHF	TGTGCCAGCAGCCAGTTCCCCCTCAATCAGCCCCAGCATTTT
.	TRBV18	TRBJ1-5	TRBD1	CASSPSTGGEPQHF	TGTGCCAGCTCACCATCGACAGGGGGAGAGCCCCAGCATTTT
.	TRBV5-5	TRBJ1-2	.	CASSLTGLATNYGYTF	TGTGCCAGCAGCTTGACTGGTCTGGCGACAAACTATGGCTACACCTTC
once	TRBV30	TRBJ1-3	.	CAWTTLQGYGNTIYF	TGTGCCTGGACGACCCTACAGGGATACGGAAACACCATATATTTT
.	TRBV9	TRBJ2-7	TRBD1	CASSVQGASYEQYF	TGTGCCAGCAGCGTACAGGGGGCTTCCTACGAGCAGTACTTC
.	TRBV13	TRBJ2-1	.	CASSSRDSEPYNEQFF	TGTGCCAGCAGCTCTAGGGACTCCGAACCCTACAATGAGCAGTTCTTC
.	TRBV27	TRBJ2-5	TRBD2	CASSPGLAERGTQYF	TGTGCCAGCAGCCCGGGACTAGCGGAAAGGGGGACCCAGTACTTC
.	TRBV14	TRBJ1-2	.	CASSQVYGQGGYGYTF	TGTGCCAGCAGCCAAGTTTATGGCCAGGGCGGCTATGGCTACACCTTC
.	TRBV30	TRBJ2-1	TRBD1	CAWDRGNEQFF	TGTGCCTGGGACAGGGGGAATGAGCAGTTCTTC
.	TRBV7-8	TRBJ1-1	TRBD1	CASTGTGAPEAFF	TGTGCCAGCACCGGGACAGGGGCCCCCGAAGCTTTCTTT
.	TRBV18	TRBJ2-7	.	CASSRGTFWAQYWDEQYF	TGTGCCAGCTCCCGCGGGACTTTTTGGGCCCAATATTGGGACGAGCAGTACTTC
.	TRBV18	TRBJ2-2	.	CASSPQSGFIGELFF	TGTGCCAGCTCACCACAGTCAGGTTTTATCGGGGAGCTGTTTTTT
.	TRBV5-1	TRBJ2-7	TRBD2	CASSLIGRGTSGISNEQYF	TGCGCCAGCAGCTTGATCGGACGGGGGACTAGCGGGATAAGTAACGAGCAGTACTTC
.	TRBV6-5	TRBJ2-1	.	CASSSKLGLTEQFF	TGTGCCAGCAGCTCCAAACTAGGGCTGACTGAGCAGTTCTTC
once	TRBV3-1/TRBV3-2	TRBJ2-5	TRBD1	CASSRTLGTGAETQYF	TGTGCCAGCAGCCGTACACTTGGGACAGGCGCAGAGACCCAGTACTTC
few	TRBV30	TRBJ2-7	.	CAWSVGAGVREQYF	TGTGCCTGGAGTGTCGGGGCAGGGGTACGGGAGCAGTACTTC
.	TRBV18	TRBJ1-5	.	CASSSLAGSSNQPQHF	TGTGCCAGCTCATCGTTAGCCGGGTCCAGCAATCAGCCCCAGCATTTT
.	TRBV7-8	TRBJ1-2	.	CASSVGQRPQYGYTF	TGTGCCAGCAGCGTAGGACAGCGCCCTCAGTATGGCTACACCTTC
.	TRBV7-8	TRBJ2-3	TRBD2	CASSSARTSGLSTDTQYF	TGTGCCAGCAGCTCCGCCCGAACTAGCGGCTTAAGCACAGATACGCAGTATTTT
once	TRBV28	TRBJ2-5	.	CASSLKQPQETQYF	TGTGCCAGCAGTTTAAAGCAACCCCAAGAGACCCAGTACTTC
.	TRBV19	TRBJ1-5	TRBD1	CASRPHEGAQPQHF	TGTGCCAGTAGGCCTCATGAGGGGGCCCAGCCCCAGCATTTT
.	TRBV4-3	TRBJ2-3	.	CASSQDSRDMFASTDTQYF	TGCGCCAGCAGCCAAGATTCCCGGGACATGTTCGCTAGCACAGATACGCAGTATTTT
.	TRBV19	TRBJ2-1	TRBD2	CASSRGGAEQFF	TGTGCCAGTAGTAGGGGAGGGGCTGAGCAGTTCTTC
few	TRBV28	TRBJ1-5	.	CASSLSLSGGNQPQHF	TGTGCCAGCAGTTTATCGTTGTCAGGGGGCAATCAGCCCCAGCATTTT
.	TRBV30	TRBJ2-5	TRBD2	CAWSPGLAGGGETQYF	TGTGCCTGGAGTCCGGGACTAGCGGGAGGGGGAGAGACCCAGTACTTC
.	TRBV19	TRBJ2-6	.	CASSIRQGGNGANVLTF	TGTGCCAGTAGTATAAGACAGGGAGGTAATGGGGCCAACGTCCTGACTTTC
.	TRBV5-1	TRBJ2-3	TRBD1	CASDLGQGGRDTQYF	TGCGCCAGCGACCTTGGACAGGGTGGGAGGGATACGCAGTATTTT
.	TRBV28	TRBJ2-7	.	CASSFSNIVAGWTHEQYF	TGTGCCAGCAGTTTCTCCAATATAGTCGCGGGATGGACCCACGAGCAGTACTTC
.	TRBV27	TRBJ1-1	TRBD1	CASSLWTGANTEAFF	TGTGCCAGCAGTTTATGGACAGGGGCCAACACTGAAGCTTTCTTT
.	TRBV9	TRBJ2-1	.	CASGLAGPYNEQFF	TGTGCCAGCGGGCTGGCGGGGCCCTACAATGAGCAGTTCTTC
.	TRBV19	TRBJ2-7	TRBD2	CASSIRASGRPPYEQYF	TGTGCCAGTAGTATTCGGGCTAGCGGGAGACCTCCCTACGAGCAGTACTTC
once	TRBV7-9	TRBJ1-1	.	CASSPSGKGQTEAFF	TGTGCCAGCAGCCCTTCGGGGAAAGGGCAGACTGAAGCTTTCTTT
few	TRBV29-1	TRBJ1-1	.	CSVELQAENTEAFF	TGCAGCGTTGAATTGCAGGCAGAGAACACTGAAGCTTTCTTT
.	TRBV28	TRBJ2-7	TRBD2	CASSLAGGIYEQYF	TGTGCCAGCAGTTTAGCGGGAGGCATCTACGAGCAGTACTTC
once	TRBV5-6	TRBJ2-7	TRBD2	CASSLVAGGYEQYF	TGTGCCAGCAGCTTAGTAGCGGGGGGATACGAGCAGTACTTC
.	TRBV3-1/TRBV3-2	TRBJ2-2	.	CASSQDWSGPGELFF	TGTGCCAGCAGCCAAGATTGGTCAGGCCCCGGGGAGCTGTTTTTT
.	TRBV12-3/TRBV12-4	TRBJ2-7	.	CASSFRVYEQYF	TGTGCCAGCAGTTTCAGGGTCTACGAGCAGTACTTC
.	TRBV10-1	TRBJ2-7	TRBD1	CASSQGTAPTYEQYF	TGCGCCAGCAGTCAAGGGACAGCTCCCACCTACGAGCAGTACTTC
.	TRBV10-3	TRBJ2-3	TRBD1	CAVAGQGADTQYF	TGTGCCGTCGCGGGACAGGGGGCAGATACGCAGTATTTT
once	TRBV10-3	TRBJ2-7	TRBD1	CAIRGQGEIGEQYF	TGTGCCATCAGAGGACAGGGGGAGATCGGCGAGCAGTACTTC
.	TRBV7-9	TRBJ1-1	.	CASSSRGHEAEAFF	TGTGCCAGCAGCTCCAGGGGCCACGAGGCTGAAGCTTTCTTT
few	TRBV12-5	TRBJ1-1	TRBD1	CASAFDRGTEAFF	TGTGCTAGTGCCTTCGACAGGGGCACTGAAGCTTTCTTT